The T cell receptor beta chain under discussion was sequenced for a study of Graves' ophthalmopathy and Graves' hyperthyroidism. Study-wide results and limits: Ophthalmopathy progression was predicted with 55% to 71% sensitivity and 72% to 80% specificity.

Ophthalmopathy absent within 18 months of follow-up marked hyperthyroidism as stable. People with hyperthyroidism were aged 18 to 65 and newly diagnosed, under 2 months' duration. No donor had other autoimmune disease, uncontrolled infection, pregnancy or lactation. Unmatched junction bases numbered 6, after V lost 5 bases and J lost 5 bases. This CDR3 is built from 14 residues. Beta-chain TCR CDR3 regions were amplified from RNA transcripts. RT-PCR with HTBI primers came first, then second-round multiplex PCR. Via MiXCR, TCRdb re-called the multiplex PCR reads, giving one row per CDR3 protein. Of 400,000 or so distinct CDR3 sequences in the sample, less than 20% were seen once. Details on this clonotype: Its antigen is unidentified.

This TCR derives from a woman aged 18-29 years with stable Graves' hyperthyroidism. The sequencing input was peripheral blood. V gene TRBV12-3 or TRBV12-4 combines with J gene TRBJ1-5; 7 bases line up with TRBD1. The CDR3 loop is CASSPTGVDQPQHF. As DNA, the CDR3 is TGTGCCAGCAGTCCCACAGGGGTCGATCAGCCCCAGCATTTT.